Following are 14 T cell receptor beta chains from one sample sequenced in a study of cytomegalovirus exposure and HLA in healthy donors. It was with 60 Vbeta and 13 Jbeta primers that the PCR ran. Method: immunoSEQ multiplex PCR; TCRdb's copy keeps in-frame clones and lacks some. The table has some 210,000 clones, approximately 78% seen once. Sequencing used PBMCs. The source of these receptors is a male donor in good health and CMV-seronegative.

The count of this clone is one. The chain joins TRBV7-8 to TRBJ2-2, with D hard to call. The CDR3 runs 14 residues. V lost 3 bases to trimming and J lost 3 bases, with 8 bases between them. CDR1 is SGHVS and CDR2 is FQNEAQ in the germline V gene. The DNA of the CDR3 is TGTGCCAGCAGCTTTGCAGGCTACACCGGGGAGCTGTTTTTT. Its translation is CASSFAGYTGELFF. The whole variable domain, filled in from reference TRBV7-8 and TRBJ2-2, reads GAGVSQSPRYKVAKRGQDVALRCDPISGHVSLFWYQQALGQGPEFLTYFQNEAQLDKSGLPSDRFFAERPEGSVSTLKIQRTQQEDSAVYLCASSFAGYTGELFFGEGSRLTVL.

The rearrangement uses TRBV11-2 and TRBJ2-3; 10 positions match TRBD2. The V gene end was trimmed by 3 bases and the J gene end by 3 bases; junction bases not matched to a gene: 9. The CDR3 runs 17 residues. Germline V gene sequence: CDR1 SGHAT, CDR2 FQNNGV. In nucleotides, the CDR3 is TGTGCCAGCAGCTTCCCTCTAGCGGGAGAACGGACAGATACGCAGTATTTT. It translates to CASSFPLAGERTDTQYF.

This chain links TRBV5-1 with TRBJ2-3, with 7 bases matching TRBD2. Germline CDR1 reads SGHRS; CDR2 reads YFSETQ. V was pared by 2 bases and J by 4 bases, with 7 bases of the junction left unmatched. CDR3 length: 15 residues. The CDR3 spells CASSLGGSGPDTQYF. The CDR3, as DNA: TGCGCCAGCAGCTTAGGCGGGAGTGGGCCAGATACGCAGTATTTT.

The chain employs TRBV30 and TRBJ2-1, with TRBD2 matching over 10 bases. V lost 0 bases to trimming and J lost 7 bases; unmatched junction nucleotides: 6. This CDR3 spans 15 amino acids. Germline assignment: CDR1 GTSNPN and CDR2 SVGIG (reference sequence). This CDR3 is CAWSVSGRAWNEQFF. CDR3 DNA sequence: TGTGCCTGGAGTGTAAGCGGGAGGGCTTGGAATGAGCAGTTCTTC.

This clone was counted once. The J gene is TRBJ2-7, the V gene TRBV7-2; 8 nucleotides line up with TRBD1. The junction had 8 bases not matched to a gene; V was cut back by 5 bases and J by 5 bases. The CDR3 runs 14 residues. Germline assignment: CDR1 SGHTA and CDR2 FQGNSA. The CDR3 DNA is TGTGCCAGCAGCGCCGACAGGGGATACGACGAGCAGTACTTC. It specifies CASSADRGYDEQYF.

The chain combines TRBV5-5 with TRBJ1-1; tentatively, D is TRBD1 (6 bases). The CDR3 loop spans 15 amino acids. The V and J ends lost 6 bases and 6 bases respectively, with 21 bases between them. The germline gives CDR1 SGHKS, CDR2 YYEKEE (reference sequence). The CDR3 spells CASIIIPGPGAEAFF. Written as DNA, the CDR3 is TGTGCCAGCATCATCATTCCGGGACCAGGGGCTGAAGCTTTCTTT.

This clone was counted between two and nine times. V is TRBV10-2 and J is TRBJ1-1, with D possibly matching TRBD1 (5 bases). V shed 4 bases and J shed 4 bases, with 13 bases lying between them. Germline V CDR1 and CDR2: WSHSY, SAAADI. CDR3 size: 14 residues. The CDR3 protein is CASSARRGPTEAFF. Here the CDR3 DNA reads TGCGCCAGCAGTGCTAGGAGGGGACCCACTGAAGCTTTCTTT.

The sample holds a few counts of this clone. The chain combines TRBV5-6 with TRBJ1-1; a possible D gene is TRBD1 (5 bases). V shed 6 bases and J shed 1 base, with 10 bases lying between them. The CDR3 spans 13 residues. CDR1 is SGHDT, CDR2 YYEEEE, per germline. The CDR3 region has the DNA TGTGCCAGCACCGGGGGGGGGAACACTGAAGCTTTCTTT. It codes for CASTGGGNTEAFF.

This sequence joins TRBV5-1 and TRBJ2-7; D is perhaps TRBD2 (6 bases). V was clipped by 5 bases and J by 7 bases, with 16 bases between them. The CDR3 consists of 13 residues. Germline CDR1 reads SGHRS; CDR2 reads YFSETQ. CDR3 nucleotides: TGCGCCAGCAGAGGGCTAGCGATTGATGAGCAGTACTTC. It is translated as CASRGLAIDEQYF.

The chain links TRBV28 to TRBJ2-5; possible D gene TRBD2, 5 bases. The CDR3 totals 13 residues. Trimming removed 3 bases from V and 1 base from J, with 6 bases in between. Germline-derived CDR1 and CDR2 are MDHEN and SYDVKM. As DNA, the CDR3 is TGTGCCAGCAGTTTTGCGGGCCAAGAGACCCAGTACTTC. Translating gives CASSFAGQETQYF. The full variable domain, rest sourced from reference TRBV28 and TRBJ2-5, is DVKVTQSSRYLVKRTGEKVFLECVQDMDHENMFWYRQDPGLGLRLIYFSYDVKMKEKGDIPEGYSVSREKKERFSLILESASTNQTSMYLCASSFAGQETQYFGPGTRLLVL.

The J gene is TRBJ2-5, the V gene TRBV2; 8 nucleotides match TRBD1. The CDR3 contains 16 residues. The trim removed 4 bases at V and 5 bases at J, leaving 12 bases unmatched. Germline CDR1 reads SNHLY; CDR2 reads FYNNEI. CDR3 in DNA: TGTGCCAGCAGTGCCCGCCGGGACAGGTTTGTGGAGACCCAGTACTTC. Residues: CASSARRDRFVETQYF.

The gene calls are TRBV19 and TRBJ2-7; TRBD2 matches at 8 bases. With 3 bases clipped from V and 3 bases from J, the junction kept 7 bases outside the gene matches. Looked up from germline, CDR1 is LNHDA and CDR2 is SQIVND (reference sequence). CDR3 length: 15 amino acids. The CDR3 protein is CASSIAPGTSYEQYF. CDR3 nucleotide sequence: TGTGCCAGTAGTATTGCGCCCGGGACTAGCTACGAGCAGTACTTC.

The chain recombines TRBV5-5 with TRBJ2-6; 10 bases map to TRBD1. V was pared by 3 bases and J by 4 bases, with 7 bases of the junction left unmatched. CDR1 is SGHKS and CDR2 is YYEKEE in the germline V gene (reference sequence). The CDR3 has 17 amino acids. CDR3 nucleotides: TGTGCCAGCAGCTACGGACAGGGGGTATCCGGGGCCAACGTCCTGACTTTC. Encoded protein: CASSYGQGVSGANVLTF.

This clone was recorded once. CDR3 sequence (DNA): TGTGCCAGCAGTGGGACCCGGGGGGAAAAACTGTTTTTT. This translates into CASSGTRGEKLFF. This chain uses TRBV27 with TRBJ1-4; a possible D gene is TRBD1 (5 bases). The CDR3 contains 13 residues. CDR1 is MNHEY and CDR2 is SMNVEV in the germline V gene (reference sequence). V shed 5 bases and J shed 8 bases, with 12 bases lying between them.